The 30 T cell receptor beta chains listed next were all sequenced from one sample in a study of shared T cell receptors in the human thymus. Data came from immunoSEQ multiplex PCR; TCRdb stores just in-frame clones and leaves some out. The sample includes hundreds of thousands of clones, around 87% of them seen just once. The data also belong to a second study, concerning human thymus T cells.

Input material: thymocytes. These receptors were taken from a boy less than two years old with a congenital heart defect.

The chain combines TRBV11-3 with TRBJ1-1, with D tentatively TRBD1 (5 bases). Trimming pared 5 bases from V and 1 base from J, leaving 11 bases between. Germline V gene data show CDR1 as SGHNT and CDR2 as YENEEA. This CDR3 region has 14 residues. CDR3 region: CASSPAGGNTEAFF. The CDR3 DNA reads TGTGCCAGCAGCCCTGCGGGGGGGAACACTGAAGCTTTCTTT.

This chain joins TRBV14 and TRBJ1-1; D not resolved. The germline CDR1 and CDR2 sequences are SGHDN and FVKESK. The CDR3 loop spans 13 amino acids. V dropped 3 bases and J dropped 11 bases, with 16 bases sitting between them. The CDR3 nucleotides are TGTGCCAGCAGCCAGGCCAGGAACCTGGGTGCTTTCTTT. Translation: CASSQARNLGAFF.

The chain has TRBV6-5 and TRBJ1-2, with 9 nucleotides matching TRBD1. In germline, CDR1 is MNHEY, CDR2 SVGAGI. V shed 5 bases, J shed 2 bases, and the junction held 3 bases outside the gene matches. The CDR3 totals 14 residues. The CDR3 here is CASSPGQGNYGYTF. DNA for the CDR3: TGTGCCAGCAGTCCGGGACAGGGAAACTATGGCTACACCTTC.

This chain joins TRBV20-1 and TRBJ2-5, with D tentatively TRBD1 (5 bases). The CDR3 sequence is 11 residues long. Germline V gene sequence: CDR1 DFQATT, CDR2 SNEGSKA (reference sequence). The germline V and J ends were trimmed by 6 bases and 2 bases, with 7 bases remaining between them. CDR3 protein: CSARVQETQYF. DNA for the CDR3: TGCAGTGCCAGGGTTCAAGAGACCCAGTACTTC.

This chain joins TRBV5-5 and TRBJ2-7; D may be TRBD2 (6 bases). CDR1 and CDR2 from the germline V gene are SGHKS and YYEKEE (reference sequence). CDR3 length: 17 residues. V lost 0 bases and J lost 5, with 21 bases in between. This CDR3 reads CASSLEAGRSPRDEQYF. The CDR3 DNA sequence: TGTGCCAGCAGCTTGGAGGCGGGGAGATCCCCTCGCGACGAGCAGTACTTC.

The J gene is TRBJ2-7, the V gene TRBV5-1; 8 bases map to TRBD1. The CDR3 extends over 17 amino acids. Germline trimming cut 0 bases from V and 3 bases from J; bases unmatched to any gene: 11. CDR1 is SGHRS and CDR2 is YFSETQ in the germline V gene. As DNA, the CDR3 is TGCGCCAGCAGCTTGGTCCCTTGGACAGGGTCGTTCTACGAGCAGTACTTC. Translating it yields CASSLVPWTGSFYEQYF.

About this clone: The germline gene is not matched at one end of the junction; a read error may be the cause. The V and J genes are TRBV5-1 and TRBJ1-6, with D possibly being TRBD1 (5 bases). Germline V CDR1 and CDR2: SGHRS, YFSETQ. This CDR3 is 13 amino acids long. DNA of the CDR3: TGCGTCAGCAGCTCCCGGGGGAATTCACCCCTCCACTTT. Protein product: CVSSSRGNSPLHF.

Written as DNA, the CDR3 is TGCAGCGTCGAAATAGAACAGGGTTGGGGTGGAAACACCATATATTTT. Residues: CSVEIEQGWGGNTIYF. J is TRBJ1-3 and V is TRBV29-1, with D possibly being TRBD1 (6 bases). This CDR3 has 16 amino acids. Germline lookup yields CDR1 SQVTM and CDR2 ANQGSEA. The germline V and J ends were trimmed by 6 bases and 3 bases, with 21 bases remaining between them.

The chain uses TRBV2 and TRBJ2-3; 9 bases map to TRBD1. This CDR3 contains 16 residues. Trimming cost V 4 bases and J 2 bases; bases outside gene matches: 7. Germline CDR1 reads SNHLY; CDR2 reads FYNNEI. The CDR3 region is CASSAPGQGLTDTQYF. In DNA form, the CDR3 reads TGTGCCAGCAGTGCACCGGGACAGGGACTCACAGATACGCAGTATTTT.

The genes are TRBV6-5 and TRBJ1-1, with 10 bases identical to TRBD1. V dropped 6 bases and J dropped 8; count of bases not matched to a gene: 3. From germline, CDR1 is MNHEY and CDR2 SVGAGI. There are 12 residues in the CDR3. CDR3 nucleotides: TGTGCCAGCAGGGGACAGGGGCCCGAAGCTTTCTTT. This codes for CASRGQGPEAFF.

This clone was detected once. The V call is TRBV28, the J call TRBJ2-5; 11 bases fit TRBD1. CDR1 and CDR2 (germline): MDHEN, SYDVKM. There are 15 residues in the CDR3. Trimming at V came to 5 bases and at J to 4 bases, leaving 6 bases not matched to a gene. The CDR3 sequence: CASSGGTGGGETQYF. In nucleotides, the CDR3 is TGTGCCAGCAGTGGGGGGACAGGGGGTGGAGAGACCCAGTACTTC. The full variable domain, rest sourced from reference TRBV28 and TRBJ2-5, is DVKVTQSSRYLVKRTGEKVFLECVQDMDHENMFWYRQDPGLGLRLIYFSYDVKMKEKGDIPEGYSVSREKKERFSLILESASTNQTSMYLCASSGGTGGGETQYFGPGTRLLVL.

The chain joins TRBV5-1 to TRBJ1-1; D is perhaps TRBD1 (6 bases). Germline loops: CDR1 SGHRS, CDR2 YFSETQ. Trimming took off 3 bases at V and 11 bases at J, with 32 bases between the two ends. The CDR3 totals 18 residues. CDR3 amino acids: CASSSSEPDSHGALSAFF. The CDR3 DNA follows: TGCGCCAGCAGCTCCTCGGAACCGGACAGCCACGGAGCCTTGAGCGCTTTCTTT.

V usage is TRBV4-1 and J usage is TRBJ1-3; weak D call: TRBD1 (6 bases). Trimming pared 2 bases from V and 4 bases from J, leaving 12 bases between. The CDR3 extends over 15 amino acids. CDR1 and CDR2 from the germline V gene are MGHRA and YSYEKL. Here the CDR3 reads CASSQYQGSGNTIYF. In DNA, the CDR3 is TGCGCCAGCAGCCAATACCAGGGGTCCGGAAACACCATATATTTT.

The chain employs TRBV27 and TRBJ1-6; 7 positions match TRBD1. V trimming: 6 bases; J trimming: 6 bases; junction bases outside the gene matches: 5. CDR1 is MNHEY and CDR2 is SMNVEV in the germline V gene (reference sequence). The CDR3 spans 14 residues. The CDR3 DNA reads TGTGCCAGCAGGCGGGACAGCTCTAATTCACCCCTCCACTTT. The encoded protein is CASRRDSSNSPLHF.

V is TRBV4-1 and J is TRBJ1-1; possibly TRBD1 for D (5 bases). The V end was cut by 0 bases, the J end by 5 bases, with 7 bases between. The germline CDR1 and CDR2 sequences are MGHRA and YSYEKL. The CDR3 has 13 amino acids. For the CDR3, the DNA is TGCGCCAGCAGCCAAGACCGGGGGACTGAAGCTTTCTTT. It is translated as CASSQDRGTEAFF.

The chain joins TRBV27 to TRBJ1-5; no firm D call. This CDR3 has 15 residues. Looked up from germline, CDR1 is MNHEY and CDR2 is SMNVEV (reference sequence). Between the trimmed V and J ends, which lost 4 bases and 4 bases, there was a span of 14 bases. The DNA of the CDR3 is TGTGCCAGCAGTTCCCTTCAGGAGGGAAATCAGCCCCAGCATTTT. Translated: CASSSLQEGNQPQHF.

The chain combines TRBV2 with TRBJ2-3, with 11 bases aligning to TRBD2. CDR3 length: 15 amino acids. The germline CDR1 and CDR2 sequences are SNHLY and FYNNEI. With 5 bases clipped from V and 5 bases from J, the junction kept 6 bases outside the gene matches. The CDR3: CASSRTSGFEDTQYF. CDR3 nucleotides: TGTGCCAGCAGTCGGACTAGCGGGTTTGAAGATACGCAGTATTTT.

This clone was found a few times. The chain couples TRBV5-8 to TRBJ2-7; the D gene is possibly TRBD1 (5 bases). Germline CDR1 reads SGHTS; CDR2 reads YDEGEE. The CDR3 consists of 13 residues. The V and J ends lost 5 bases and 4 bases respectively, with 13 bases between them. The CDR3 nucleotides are TGTGCCAGCAGTGACGGACATTTATACGAGCAGTACTTC. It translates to CASSDGHLYEQYF.

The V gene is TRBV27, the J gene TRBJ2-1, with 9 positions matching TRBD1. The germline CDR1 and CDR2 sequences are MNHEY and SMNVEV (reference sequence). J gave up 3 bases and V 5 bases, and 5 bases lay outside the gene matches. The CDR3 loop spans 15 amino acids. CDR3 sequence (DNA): TGTGCCAGCAGTGAGCCGGGACAGGGCTACAATGAGCAGTTCTTC. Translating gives CASSEPGQGYNEQFF.

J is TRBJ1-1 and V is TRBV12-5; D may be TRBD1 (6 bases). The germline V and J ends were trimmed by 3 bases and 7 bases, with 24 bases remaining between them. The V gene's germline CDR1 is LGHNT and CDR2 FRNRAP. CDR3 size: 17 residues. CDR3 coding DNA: TGTGCTAGTGGTTTTACCCCTCCCGGACAGATGACAAATGAAGCTTTCTTT. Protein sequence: CASGFTPPGQMTNEAFF. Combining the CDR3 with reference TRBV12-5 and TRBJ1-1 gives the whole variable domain DARVTQTPRHKVTEMGQEVTMRCQPILGHNTVFWYRQTMMQGLELLAYFRNRAPLDDSGMPKDRFSAEMPDATLATLKIQPSEPRDSAVYFCASGFTPPGQMTNEAFFGQGTRLTVV.

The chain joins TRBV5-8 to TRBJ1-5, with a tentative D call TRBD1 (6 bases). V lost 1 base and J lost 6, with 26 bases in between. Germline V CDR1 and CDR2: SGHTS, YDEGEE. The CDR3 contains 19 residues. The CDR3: CASSLCAHVAGARGQPQHF. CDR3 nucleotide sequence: TGTGCCAGCAGCTTGTGTGCCCACGTTGCGGGGGCGAGAGGTCAGCCCCAGCATTTT.

In nucleotides, the CDR3 is TGTGCCAGCAGCCCCGGGACAGGGGTCGGGTACGAGCAGTACTTC. Its protein is CASSPGTGVGYEQYF. This sequence joins TRBV2 and TRBJ2-7; 10 bases fit TRBD1. V lost 6 bases, J lost 4 bases, and 9 bases stayed unmatched. From germline, CDR1 is SNHLY and CDR2 FYNNEI. This CDR3 is built from 15 residues.

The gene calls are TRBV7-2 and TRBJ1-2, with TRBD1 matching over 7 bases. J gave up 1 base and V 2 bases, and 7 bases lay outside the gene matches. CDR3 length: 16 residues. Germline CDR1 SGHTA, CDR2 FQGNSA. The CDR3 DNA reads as TGTGCCAGCAGCTTACGGCGGGACAGCTATAACTATGGCTACACCTTC. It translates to CASSLRRDSYNYGYTF.

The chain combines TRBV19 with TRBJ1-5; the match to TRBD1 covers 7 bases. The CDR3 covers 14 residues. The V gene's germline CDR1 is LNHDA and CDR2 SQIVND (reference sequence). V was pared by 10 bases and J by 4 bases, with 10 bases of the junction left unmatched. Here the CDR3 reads CATTRQGWNQPQHF. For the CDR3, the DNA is TGTGCCACTACGAGACAGGGCTGGAATCAGCCCCAGCATTTT.

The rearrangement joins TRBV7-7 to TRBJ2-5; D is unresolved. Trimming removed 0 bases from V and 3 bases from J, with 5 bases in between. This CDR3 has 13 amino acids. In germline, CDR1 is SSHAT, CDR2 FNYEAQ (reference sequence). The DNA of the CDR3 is TGTGCCAGCAGCTTAGCGGCAGAAGAGACCCAGTACTTC. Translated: CASSLAAEETQYF. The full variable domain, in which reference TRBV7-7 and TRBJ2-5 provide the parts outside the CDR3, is GAGVSQSPRYKVTKRGQDVTLRCDPISSHATLYWYQQALGQGPEFLTYFNYEAQPDKSGLPSDRFSAERPEGSISTLTIQRTEQRDSAMYRCASSLAAEETQYFGPGTRLLVL.

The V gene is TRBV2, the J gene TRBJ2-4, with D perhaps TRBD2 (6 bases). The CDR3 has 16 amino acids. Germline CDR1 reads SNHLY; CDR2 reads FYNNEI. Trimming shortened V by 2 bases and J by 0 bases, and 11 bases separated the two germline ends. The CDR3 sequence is CASSEQRVLAKNIQYF. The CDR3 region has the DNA TGTGCCAGCAGTGAACAGCGGGTATTAGCCAAAAACATTCAGTACTTC.

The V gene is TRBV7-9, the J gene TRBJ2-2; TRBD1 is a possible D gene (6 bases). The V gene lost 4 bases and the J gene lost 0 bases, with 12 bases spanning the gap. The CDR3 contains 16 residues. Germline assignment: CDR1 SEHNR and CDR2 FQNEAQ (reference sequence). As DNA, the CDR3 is TGTGCCAGCAGCTCCCAGGGGCGATCGAACACCGGGGAGCTGTTTTTT. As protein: CASSSQGRSNTGELFF.

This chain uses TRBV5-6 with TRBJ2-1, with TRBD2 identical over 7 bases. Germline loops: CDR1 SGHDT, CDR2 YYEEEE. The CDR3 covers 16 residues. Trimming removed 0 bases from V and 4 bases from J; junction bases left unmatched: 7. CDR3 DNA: TGTGCCAGCAGCTTGGTAAGCCTAGCGGTTTACAATGAGCAGTTCTTC. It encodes CASSLVSLAVYNEQFF.

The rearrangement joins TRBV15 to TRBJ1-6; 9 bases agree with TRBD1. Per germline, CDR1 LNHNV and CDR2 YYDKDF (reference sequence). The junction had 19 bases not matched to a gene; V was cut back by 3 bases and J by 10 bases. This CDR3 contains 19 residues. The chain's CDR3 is CATSSRRDREISERSPLHF. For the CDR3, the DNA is TGTGCCACCAGCAGTCGACGGGACAGGGAAATTTCGGAGAGGTCACCCCTCCACTTT.

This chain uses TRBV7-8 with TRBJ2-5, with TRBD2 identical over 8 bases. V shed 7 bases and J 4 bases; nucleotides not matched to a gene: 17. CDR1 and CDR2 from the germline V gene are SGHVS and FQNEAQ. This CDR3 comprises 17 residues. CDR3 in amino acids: CASTTTPLREASETQYF. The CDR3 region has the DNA TGTGCCAGCACCACCACCCCTTTGCGGGAGGCCTCAGAGACCCAGTACTTC.